This T cell receptor beta chain is from a study of shared clonotypes between healthy human individuals. Study results and limitations: Generally, naive subsets came out with larger estimated richness than memory subsets.

The germline gives CDR1 SGHVS, CDR2 FNYEAQ. The V end lost 1 base, the J end lost 5 bases, and 14 bases lay between the germline ends. The length of the CDR3 is 15 residues. Sequencing used immunoSEQ multiplex PCR; TCRdb keeps in-frame clones, though not all of them. The sample includes around 2,000,000 clones, around 96% of them seen just once. With respect to this clone: Its antigen is unidentified.

CD8 cells classed as naive were CD45RO-negative and positively selected for CCR7, excluding terminally differentiated effector memory CD45RA+ cells. The origin of this receptor is a man aged 18 to 29 in good health. Sample: naive CD8+ T cells sorted from blood. The chain couples TRBV7-6 to TRBJ2-5; D not resolved. The CDR3 sequence is CASSLEWATRETQYF. For the CDR3, the DNA is TGTGCCAGCAGCTTAGAGTGGGCCACGAGGGAGACCCAGTACTTC.